The rows below give T cell receptor beta chains drawn from one sample of a study of T cell responses to AZD1222 COVID-19 vaccine. Clones were sequenced by immunoSEQ multiplex PCR, and TCRdb holds only the in-frame ones, with some missing. The sample yields 140,000 or so clones, 75% to 90% seen once. The sequenced sample was peripheral blood, obtained on day 0 of AZD1222 vaccination. The receptors originated from an adult in good health. Both conserved end residues are part of each CDR3. D genes are given only for firm matches. Only some rows state a clone size, as once, few, many or a class for expanded clones.

>TRBV5-6|-|-|TRBJ1-5
CASSLNQGGQVWNQPQHF
TGTGCCAGCAGCTTGAACCAGGGAGGCCAGGTTTGGAATCAGCCCCAGCATTTT
>TRBV5-1|once|TRBD2|TRBJ2-1
CASSLAWTSGKDEQFF
TGCGCCAGCAGCTTGGCCTGGACTAGCGGGAAAGATGAGCAGTTCTTC
>TRBV12-3/TRBV12-4|-|-|TRBJ1-1
CASSPAPTTEAFF
TGTGCCAGCAGCCCAGCCCCGACCACTGAAGCTTTCTTT
>TRBV4-1|-|TRBD2|TRBJ2-3
CASSPRTSGSTDTQYF
TGCGCCAGCAGCCCACGGACTAGCGGTTCCACAGATACGCAGTATTTT
>TRBV5-1|once|-|TRBJ2-1
CASSEDPNEQFF
TGCGCCAGCAGCGAAGACCCGAATGAGCAGTTCTTC
>TRBV2|-|-|TRBJ2-5
CASSEGGRETQYF
TGTGCCAGCAGTGAAGGGGGCAGAGAGACCCAGTACTTC
>TRBV5-1|-|-|TRBJ2-7
CASSEGHDPYYEQYF
TGCGCCAGCAGCGAGGGACACGATCCCTACTACGAGCAGTACTTC
>TRBV20-1|-|-|TRBJ2-1
CSASGGRSFYNEQFF
TGCAGTGCTAGTGGCGGGCGAAGCTTTTACAATGAGCAGTTCTTC
>TRBV6-1|-|TRBD2|TRBJ2-3
CASSEYSGGADTQYF
TGTGCCAGCAGTGAATATAGCGGGGGGGCAGATACGCAGTATTTT
>TRBV15|few|-|TRBJ1-2
CATSRDTAYYGYTF
TGTGCCACCAGCAGAGATACAGCGTACTATGGCTACACCTTC
>TRBV28|once|-|TRBJ2-6
CASRVGANVLTF
TGTGCCAGCCGGGTCGGGGCCAACGTCCTGACTTTC
>TRBV7-9|-|-|TRBJ1-1
CASTLRGNTEAFF
TGTGCCAGCACCCTACGGGGGAACACTGAAGCTTTCTTT
>TRBV5-4|-|TRBD2|TRBJ2-1
CASSFRTSGTYNEQFF
TGTGCCAGCAGCTTCCGGACTAGCGGGACGTACAATGAGCAGTTCTTC
>TRBV2|-|-|TRBJ1-1
CASSSLGRGEAFF
TGTGCCAGCAGTAGTTTGGGACGGGGTGAAGCTTTCTTT
>TRBV6-1|-|-|TRBJ2-1
CASSEGAIRRHEQFF
TGTGCCAGCAGTGAAGGAGCGATACGGAGGCATGAGCAGTTCTTC
>TRBV6-5|once|-|TRBJ2-2
CASSYMGYTGELFF
TGTGCCAGCAGTTATATGGGGTACACCGGGGAGCTGTTTTTT
>TRBV5-1|-|-|TRBJ1-1
CASSRQLKGVTEAFF
TGCGCCAGCAGCCGACAACTAAAAGGGGTAACTGAAGCTTTCTTT
>TRBV6-5|-|-|TRBJ1-6
CASRKGGPMGSPLHF
TGTGCCAGCAGGAAGGGGGGCCCCATGGGGTCACCCCTCCACTTT
>TRBV27|once|-|TRBJ1-5
CASSPTGPRQPQHF
TGTGCCAGCAGTCCGACAGGCCCCCGGCAGCCCCAGCATTTT
>TRBV27|-|-|TRBJ1-2
CASSTPDSYGYTF
TGTGCCAGCAGTACACCCGACAGCTATGGCTACACCTTC
>TRBV6-5|-|-|TRBJ2-7
CASRPDGYEQYF
TGTGCCAGCAGACCCGACGGCTACGAGCAGTACTTC
>TRBV24-1|-|-|TRBJ1-5
CATSDRNQPQHF
TGTGCCACCAGTGATCGCAATCAGCCCCAGCATTTT
>TRBV11-2|-|-|TRBJ2-5
CASSLGSQGWVTQYF
TGTGCCAGCAGCTTAGGTAGCCAAGGGTGGGTGACCCAGTACTTC
>TRBV12-5|-|-|TRBJ1-1
CASGLGQPGDTEAFF
TGTGCTAGTGGTTTGGGACAGCCGGGGGACACTGAAGCTTTCTTT
>TRBV12-3/TRBV12-4|-|-|TRBJ2-2
CATRDGTGELFF
TGTGCCACCAGAGATGGTACCGGGGAGCTGTTTTTT
>TRBV7-2|-|TRBD2|TRBJ2-3
CASSLGPSGLAGTDTQYF
TGTGCCAGCAGCTTAGGTCCGTCGGGACTAGCGGGGACAGATACGCAGTATTTT
>TRBV18|-|-|TRBJ1-5
CASSGTGPEEPQHF
TGTGCCAGCTCAGGTACAGGGCCAGAGGAGCCCCAGCATTTT
>TRBV2|-|-|TRBJ1-1
CASTEVGNRGNTEAFF
TGTGCCAGCACCGAGGTTGGGAATCGGGGGAACACTGAAGCTTTCTTT
>TRBV28|-|-|TRBJ2-4
CASSPYGQGKLAKNIQYF
TGTGCCAGCAGTCCCTATGGGCAGGGGAAACTAGCCAAAAACATTCAGTACTTC
>TRBV9|-|-|TRBJ2-3
CASSVGLADTQYF
TGTGCCAGCAGCGTAGGACTCGCAGATACGCAGTATTTT
>TRBV28|-|TRBD1|TRBJ2-1
CASSLSGQGSYNEQFF
TGTGCCAGCAGTTTGTCGGGACAGGGGTCTTACAATGAGCAGTTCTTC
>TRBV28|-|-|TRBJ1-1
CASNTGGRTEAFF
TGTGCCAGCAACACCGGGGGTAGAACTGAAGCTTTCTTT
>TRBV4-2|-|-|TRBJ1-3
CASSQVSRTVGGNTIYF
TGTGCCAGCAGCCAAGTGTCGCGGACAGTAGGTGGAAACACCATATATTTT
>TRBV28|-|-|TRBJ1-2
CASSLPPPWTVSYGYTF
TGTGCCAGCAGTTTACCCCCACCCTGGACAGTCTCCTATGGCTACACCTTC
>TRBV29-1|few|-|TRBJ1-2
CSVLTGWDYGYTF
TGCAGCGTTCTCACAGGGTGGGACTATGGCTACACCTTC
>TRBV9|-|-|TRBJ2-1
CASSVVGAWDNEQFF
TGTGCCAGCAGCGTGGTGGGAGCCTGGGACAATGAGCAGTTCTTC
>TRBV7-9|-|TRBD1|TRBJ1-3
CASSSPFDRAGNTIYF
TGTGCCAGCAGCTCCCCCTTCGACAGGGCTGGAAACACCATATATTTT
>TRBV15|-|TRBD1|TRBJ2-6
CATSRGDRVGGANVLTF
TGTGCCACCAGCAGAGGGGACAGGGTAGGAGGGGCCAACGTCCTGACTTTC
>TRBV28|-|-|TRBJ1-5
CASRQGWSQPQHF
TGTGCCAGCAGGCAGGGTTGGAGTCAGCCCCAGCATTTT
>TRBV28|-|TRBD1|TRBJ2-2
CASSLLHLTGAGGAFTGELFF
TGTGCCAGCAGTTTACTCCATTTAACGGGAGCAGGGGGCGCTTTTACCGGGGAGCTGTTTTTT
>TRBV11-2|once|TRBD2|TRBJ2-3
CASSLLSGGAGTDTQYF
TGTGCCAGCAGCTTACTCAGCGGGGGGGCAGGGACAGATACGCAGTATTTT
>TRBV7-3|-|-|TRBJ1-1
CASSFGGRAEAFF
TGTGCCAGCAGCTTTGGGGGGCGAGCTGAAGCTTTCTTT
>TRBV6-5|-|-|TRBJ1-6
CASRQHDNSPLHF
TGTGCCAGCAGGCAACATGATAATTCACCCCTCCACTTT
>TRBV18|-|TRBD1|TRBJ1-4
CASSPGQPNEKLFF
TGTGCCAGCTCACCGGGACAGCCAAATGAAAAACTGTTTTTT
>TRBV28|-|-|TRBJ1-5
CASSTNLHIKPQHF
TGTGCCAGCAGCACTAATCTACACATTAAGCCCCAGCATTTT
>TRBV12-3/TRBV12-4|once|-|TRBJ1-3
CASGGGSGNTIYF
TGTGCCAGCGGAGGGGGATCTGGAAACACCATATATTTT
>TRBV7-2|once|-|TRBJ1-3
CASSLAATSGNTIYF
TGTGCCAGCAGCTTAGCAGCGACCTCTGGAAACACCATATATTTT
>TRBV5-1|-|TRBD1|TRBJ1-5
CASSATGNQPQHF
TGCGCCAGCAGCGCGACAGGGAATCAGCCCCAGCATTTT
>TRBV19|-|TRBD1|TRBJ1-6
CASRSTGGRSPLHF
TGTGCCAGTAGGTCGACAGGGGGGAGATCACCCCTCCACTTT
>TRBV6-5|-|TRBD1|TRBJ1-2
CASSLQGASNYGYTF
TGTGCCAGCAGTTTACAGGGGGCGTCTAACTATGGCTACACCTTC
>TRBV2|-|-|TRBJ1-5
CASTSGRRNQPQHF
TGTGCCAGCACCTCAGGGCGTCGCAATCAGCCCCAGCATTTT
>TRBV18|-|-|TRBJ2-4
CASSPAGLRLTLAKNIQYF
TGTGCCAGCTCACCGGCCGGACTTCGCTTAACCTTAGCCAAAAACATTCAGTACTTC